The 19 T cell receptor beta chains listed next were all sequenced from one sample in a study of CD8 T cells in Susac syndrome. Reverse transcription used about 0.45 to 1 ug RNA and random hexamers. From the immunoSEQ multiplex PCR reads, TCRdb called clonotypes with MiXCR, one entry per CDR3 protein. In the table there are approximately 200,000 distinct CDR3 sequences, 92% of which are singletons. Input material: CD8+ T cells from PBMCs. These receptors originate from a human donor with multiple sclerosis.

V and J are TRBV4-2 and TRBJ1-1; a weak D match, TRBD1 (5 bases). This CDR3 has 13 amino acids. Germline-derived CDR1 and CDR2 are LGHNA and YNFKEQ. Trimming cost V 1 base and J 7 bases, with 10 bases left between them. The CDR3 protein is CASSQGGAGEAFF. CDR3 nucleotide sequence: TGTGCCAGCAGCCAAGGAGGGGCGGGTGAAGCTTTCTTT.

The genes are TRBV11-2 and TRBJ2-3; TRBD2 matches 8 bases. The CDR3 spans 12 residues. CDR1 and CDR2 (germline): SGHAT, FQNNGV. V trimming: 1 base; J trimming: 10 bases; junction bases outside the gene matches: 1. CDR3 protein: CASSLGGGPQYF. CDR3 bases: TGTGCCAGCAGCTTAGGCGGGGGGCCGCAGTATTTT.

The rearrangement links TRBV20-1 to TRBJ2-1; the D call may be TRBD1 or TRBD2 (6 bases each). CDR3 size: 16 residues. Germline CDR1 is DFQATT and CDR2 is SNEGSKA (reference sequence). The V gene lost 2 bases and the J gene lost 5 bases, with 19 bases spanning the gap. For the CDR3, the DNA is TGCAGTGCTAGACCTACGAACAGGGACTCTCACAATGAGCAGTTCTTC. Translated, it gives CSARPTNRDSHNEQFF.

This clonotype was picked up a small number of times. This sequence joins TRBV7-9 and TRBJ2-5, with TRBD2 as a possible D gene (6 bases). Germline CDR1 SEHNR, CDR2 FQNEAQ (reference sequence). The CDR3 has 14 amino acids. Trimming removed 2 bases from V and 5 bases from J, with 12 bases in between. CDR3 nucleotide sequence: TGTGCCAGCAGCTTATCCGGGAGCGGGGAGACCCAGTACTTC. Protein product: CASSLSGSGETQYF.

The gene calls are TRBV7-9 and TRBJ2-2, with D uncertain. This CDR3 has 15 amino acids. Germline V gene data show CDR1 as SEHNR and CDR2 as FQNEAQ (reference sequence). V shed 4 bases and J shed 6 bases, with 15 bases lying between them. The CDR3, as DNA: TGTGCCAGCAGCTCGCCGAGGAGAGTATCCGGGGAGCTGTTTTTT. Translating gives CASSSPRRVSGELFF.

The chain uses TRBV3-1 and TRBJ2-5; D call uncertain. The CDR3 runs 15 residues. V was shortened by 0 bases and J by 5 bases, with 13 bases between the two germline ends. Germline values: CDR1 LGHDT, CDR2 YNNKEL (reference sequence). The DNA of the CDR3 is TGTGCCAGCAGCCAAGAAGGCCCCATGACGGAGACCCAGTACTTC. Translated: CASSQEGPMTETQYF.

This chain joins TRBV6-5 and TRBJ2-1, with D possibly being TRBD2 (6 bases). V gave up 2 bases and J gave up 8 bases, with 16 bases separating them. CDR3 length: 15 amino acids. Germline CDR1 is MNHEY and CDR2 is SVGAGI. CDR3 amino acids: CASSYMASDDDEQFF. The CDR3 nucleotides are TGTGCCAGCAGTTACATGGCTAGCGATGACGATGAGCAGTTCTTC.

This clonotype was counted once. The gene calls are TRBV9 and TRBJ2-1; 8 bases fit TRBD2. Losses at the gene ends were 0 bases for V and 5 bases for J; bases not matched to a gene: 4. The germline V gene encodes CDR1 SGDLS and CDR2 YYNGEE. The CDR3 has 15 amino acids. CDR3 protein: CASSVAAGVNNEQFF. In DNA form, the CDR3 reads TGTGCCAGCAGCGTAGCAGCGGGAGTAAACAATGAGCAGTTCTTC.

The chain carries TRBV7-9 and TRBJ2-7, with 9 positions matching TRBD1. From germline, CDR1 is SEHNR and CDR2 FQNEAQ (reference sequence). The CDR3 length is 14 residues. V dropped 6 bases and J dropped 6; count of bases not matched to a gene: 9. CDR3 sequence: CASSSPGTGFEQYF. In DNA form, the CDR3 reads TGTGCCAGCAGTTCCCCCGGGACAGGGTTCGAGCAGTACTTC.

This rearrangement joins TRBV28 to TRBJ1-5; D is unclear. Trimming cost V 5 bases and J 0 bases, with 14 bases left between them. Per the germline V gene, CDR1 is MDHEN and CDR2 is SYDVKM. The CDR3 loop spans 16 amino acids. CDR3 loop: CASSPPGRHSNQPQHF. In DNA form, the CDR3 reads TGTGCCAGCAGTCCCCCCGGGAGACATAGCAATCAGCCCCAGCATTTT. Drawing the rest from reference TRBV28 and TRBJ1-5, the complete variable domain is DVKVTQSSRYLVKRTGEKVFLECVQDMDHENMFWYRQDPGLGLRLIYFSYDVKMKEKGDIPEGYSVSREKKERFSLILESASTNQTSMYLCASSPPGRHSNQPQHFGDGTRLSIL.

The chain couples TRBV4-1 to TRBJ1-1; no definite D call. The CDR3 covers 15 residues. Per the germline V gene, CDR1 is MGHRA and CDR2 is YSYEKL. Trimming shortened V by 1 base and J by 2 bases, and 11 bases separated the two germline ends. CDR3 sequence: CASSQGPIANTEAFF. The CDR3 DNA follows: TGCGCCAGCAGCCAAGGGCCCATAGCCAACACTGAAGCTTTCTTT.

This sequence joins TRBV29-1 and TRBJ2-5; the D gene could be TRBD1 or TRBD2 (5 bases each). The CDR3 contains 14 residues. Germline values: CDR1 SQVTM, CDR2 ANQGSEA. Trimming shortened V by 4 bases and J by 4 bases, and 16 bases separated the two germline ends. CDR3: CSVGGDLTAETQYF. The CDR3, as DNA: TGCAGCGTTGGTGGGGACCTTACAGCAGAGACCCAGTACTTC.

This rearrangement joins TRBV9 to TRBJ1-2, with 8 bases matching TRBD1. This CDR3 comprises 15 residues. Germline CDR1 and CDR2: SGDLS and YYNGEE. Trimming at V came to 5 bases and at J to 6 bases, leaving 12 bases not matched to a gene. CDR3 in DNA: TGTGCCAGCAGAGACCCAGGACAGGGAGGTAATGGCTACACCTTC. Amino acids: CASRDPGQGGNGYTF.

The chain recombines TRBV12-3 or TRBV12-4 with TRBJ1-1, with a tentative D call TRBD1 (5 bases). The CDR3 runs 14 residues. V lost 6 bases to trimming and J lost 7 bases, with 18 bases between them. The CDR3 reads CASRIGTPGGEAFF. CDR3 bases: TGTGCCAGCAGAATAGGGACTCCTGGGGGTGAAGCTTTCTTT.

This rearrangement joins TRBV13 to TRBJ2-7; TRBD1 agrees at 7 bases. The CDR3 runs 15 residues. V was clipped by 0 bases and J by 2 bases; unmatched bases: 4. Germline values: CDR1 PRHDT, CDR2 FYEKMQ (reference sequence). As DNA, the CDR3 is TGTGCCAGCAGCTTAGGAAGACAGGGAGCCTACGAGCAGTACTTC. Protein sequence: CASSLGRQGAYEQYF. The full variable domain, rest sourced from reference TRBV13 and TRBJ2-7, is AAGVIQSPRHLIKEKRETATLKCYPIPRHDTVYWYQQGPGQDPQFLISFYEKMQSDKGSIPDRFSAQQFSDYHSELNMSSLELGDSALYFCASSLGRQGAYEQYFGPGTRLTVT.

CDR3 bases: TGTGCCAGCAGTCTCCGTCGGGGAAACACTGAAGCTTTCTTT. Translated, it gives CASSLRRGNTEAFF. The chain combines TRBV28 with TRBJ1-1; D is unresolved. From germline, CDR1 is MDHEN and CDR2 SYDVKM. Deletions cut 5 bases from V and 2 bases from J, with 12 bases between. CDR3 length: 14 residues.

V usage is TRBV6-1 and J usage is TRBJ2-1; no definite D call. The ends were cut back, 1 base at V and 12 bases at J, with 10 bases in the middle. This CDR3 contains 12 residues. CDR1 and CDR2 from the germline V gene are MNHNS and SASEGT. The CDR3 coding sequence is TGTGCCAGCAGTGAAGGGGGAACGGGGCAGTTCTTC. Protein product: CASSEGGTGQFF.

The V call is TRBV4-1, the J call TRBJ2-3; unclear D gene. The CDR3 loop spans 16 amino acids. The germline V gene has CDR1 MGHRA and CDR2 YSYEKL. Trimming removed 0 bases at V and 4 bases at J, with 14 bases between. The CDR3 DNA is TGCGCCAGCAGCCAAGATGGTTCCCCCTGGGCAGATACGCAGTATTTT. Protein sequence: CASSQDGSPWADTQYF.

The CDR3 DNA reads as TGTGCCAGCAGCTTGGGACCAACTTCGCCCCAGCATTTT. Its protein product is CASSLGPTSPQHF. This sequence joins TRBV5-6 and TRBJ1-5, with D unclear. Germline assignment: CDR1 SGHDT and CDR2 YYEEEE. Trimming removed 0 bases from V and 9 bases from J, with 10 bases in between. The CDR3 covers 13 residues.